One TCR beta chain is described in this entry. Its specificity is not known. These data belong to a study of cytomegalovirus exposure and HLA in healthy donors. Study in general: As an earlier analysis found, 180 million or so T cells yielded about 120 million unique TCR beta sequences. Broader study findings: Researchers catalogued about 150 TCR beta chains as cytomegalovirus-associated.

Both 60 Vbeta primers and 13 Jbeta primers went into the PCR. The assay was immunoSEQ multiplex PCR, and TCRdb's table has in-frame clones only and misses some. The sample table sets out approximately 80,000 clones. CDR3 length: 15 amino acids. CDR1 is SEHNR and CDR2 is FQNEAQ in the germline V gene (reference sequence). V was shortened by 0 bases and J by 2 bases, with 11 bases between the two germline ends. These donors counted as nominally healthy when sampled, but unrecorded immune exposures were likely. Material: PBMCs. V and J are TRBV7-9 and TRBJ2-7; weak D call: TRBD2 (6 bases). The receptor comes from a man aged 18 to 30 in good health and CMV-seropositive. In DNA form, the CDR3 reads TGTGCCAGCAGCTTAGCGGGACTCGCAACCTACGAGCAGTACTTC. Translated, it gives CASSLAGLATYEQYF. Full variable domain (missing parts from reference TRBV7-9 and TRBJ2-7): DTGVSQNPRHKITKRGQNVTFRCDPISEHNRLYWYRQTLGQGPEFLTYFQNEAQLEKSRLLSDRFSAERPKGSFSTLEIQRTEQGDSAMYLCASSLAGLATYEQYFGPGTRLTVT.